This passage covers 9 T cell receptor beta chains from one sample sequenced in a study of CD8 T cells in ankylosing spondylitis. TCRdb re-called the 5' RACE reads with MiXCR, one entry per CDR3 protein. The repertoire has about 230,000 distinct CDR3 sequences, roughly 8% of them found once; the top ten carry about 5%. Sequencing was performed on blood, either unsorted or a sorted T cell fraction (not recorded which). These receptors originate from a female donor with ankylosing spondylitis or in good health (not recorded which).

This clonotype occurred many times. V and J are TRBV7-2 and TRBJ2-2; 9 positions match TRBD1. V lost 4 bases and J lost 2; bases outside the gene matches: 8. Germline lookup yields CDR1 SGHTA and CDR2 FQGNSA. The CDR3 loop spans 17 amino acids. CDR3 nucleotide sequence: TGTGCCAGCAGCTGGGTACCGGGACAGGGAAACACCGGGGAGCTGTTTTTT. Translating it yields CASSWVPGQGNTGELFF.

This clonotype was picked up many times. V usage is TRBV12-3 or TRBV12-4 and J usage is TRBJ1-2; D is undetermined. The CDR3 runs to 13 residues. V was clipped by 3 bases and J by 8 bases, with 13 bases between them. CDR3 loop: CASSLNSLFGYTF. The CDR3 DNA sequence: TGTGCCAGCAGTTTGAACAGCCTCTTCGGCTACACCTTC.

This clonotype was recorded only once. The V call is TRBV19, the J call TRBJ1-2, with unresolved D. CDR1 and CDR2 (germline): LNHDA, SQIVND (reference sequence). CDR3 length: 14 amino acids. V gave up 7 bases and J gave up 0 bases, with 12 bases separating them. The CDR3 here is CASKAAAPNYGYTF. The DNA of the CDR3 is TGTGCCAGTAAGGCGGCAGCCCCTAACTATGGCTACACCTTC.

This clonotype has ten or more counts. The chain couples TRBV2 to TRBJ1-5; unclear D gene. Trimming removed 4 bases at V and 1 base at J, with 8 bases between. This CDR3 is built from 14 residues. The germline V gene encodes CDR1 SNHLY and CDR2 FYNNEI. The CDR3 sequence is CASSVGRSNQPQHF. The DNA of the CDR3 is TGTGCCAGCAGTGTCGGAAGGAGCAATCAGCCCCAGCATTTT.

This clonotype was recorded many times. This chain links TRBV4-3 with TRBJ1-1, with D possibly TRBD1 on 5 matching bases. Germline V CDR1 and CDR2: LGHNA, YSLEER. The CDR3 spans 13 residues. Trimming left V 3 bases short and J 5 bases short, with 10 bases between. Here the CDR3 reads CASSHLQDTEAFF. The CDR3 nucleotides read TGCGCCAGCAGCCACCTACAGGATACTGAAGCTTTCTTT.

This clonotype was observed a handful of times. The gene calls are TRBV6-2 or TRBV6-3 and TRBJ1-6; TRBD1 might be the D (5 bases). V lost 5 bases and J 12 bases, leaving 23 bases between the germline ends. CDR1 and CDR2 from the germline V gene are MNHEY and SVGEGT. The CDR3 is 16 amino acids. Here the CDR3 DNA reads TGTGCCAGCAGTCTGACGCCGGGACCGCGTGCCCAACCCCTCCACTTT. The encoded protein is CASSLTPGPRAQPLHF.

Ten or more counts support this clonotype. The gene calls are TRBV28 and TRBJ2-7, with TRBD1 identical over 8 bases. V trimming: 5 bases; J trimming: 6 bases; junction bases outside the gene matches: 12. CDR1 and CDR2 from the germline V gene are MDHEN and SYDVKM. CDR3 size: 15 residues. The CDR3 spells CASSPRTGSLSEQYF. CDR3 coding DNA: TGTGCCAGCAGTCCAAGGACAGGGAGCTTGTCCGAGCAGTACTTC. The whole variable domain, remainder taken from reference TRBV28 and TRBJ2-7, is DVKVTQSSRYLVKRTGEKVFLECVQDMDHENMFWYRQDPGLGLRLIYFSYDVKMKEKGDIPEGYSVSREKKERFSLILESASTNQTSMYLCASSPRTGSLSEQYFGPGTRLTVT.

This clonotype showed up many times. J is TRBJ1-4 and V is TRBV4-2; 8 bases fit TRBD1. Germline trimming cut 4 bases from V and 5 bases from J; bases unmatched to any gene: 9. The CDR3 has 16 amino acids. Looked up from germline, CDR1 is LGHNA and CDR2 is YNFKEQ. The CDR3 loop reads CASSPDAAGGNEKLFF. In DNA form, the CDR3 reads TGTGCCAGCAGCCCGGACGCGGCAGGGGGCAATGAAAAACTGTTTTTT.

This clonotype was observed many times. This chain links TRBV3-1 with TRBJ2-1; 10 bases match TRBD2. The germline V gene encodes CDR1 LGHDT and CDR2 YNNKEL (reference sequence). V shed 4 bases and J 3 bases; nucleotides not matched to a gene: 3. This CDR3 is 15 amino acids long. CDR3 loop: CASSRASGGYNEQFF. In nucleotides, the CDR3 is TGTGCCAGCAGCCGCGCTAGCGGGGGCTACAATGAGCAGTTCTTC.